This T cell receptor (beta chain) was sequenced for a study of CD8 T cells in ankylosing spondylitis. General study results and limits: A motif of 7 to 9 highly homologous TCR beta variants was seen as apparently characteristic of ankylosing spondylitis blood. Reportedly, matched ankylosing spondylitis synovial fluid was significantly enriched for disease-linked clones. Prior work had noted some motif variants in reactive arthritis blood and synovial fluid.

Making the TCR beta libraries involved quantitative 5'-RACE with molecular barcodes. TCRdb fed the 5' RACE reads into MiXCR, producing one record per CDR3 protein. The data hold 150,000 to 200,000 distinct CDR3 sequences, with roughly 34% observed a single time. Details on this clonotype: The target antigen is unknown.

The CDR3 is made up of 12 amino acids. Trimming left V 3 bases short and J 12 bases short, with 9 bases between. CDR1 and CDR2 (germline): MGHDK, SYGVNS. This receptor was taken from a male donor with ankylosing spondylitis. Source material: synovial fluid, either unsorted or a sorted T cell fraction (not recorded which). This chain joins TRBV25-1 and TRBJ1-6; D is unresolved. The CDR3 sequence: CASSDWALPLHF. In nucleotides, the CDR3 is TGTGCCAGCAGTGACTGGGCGCTACCCCTCCACTTT.